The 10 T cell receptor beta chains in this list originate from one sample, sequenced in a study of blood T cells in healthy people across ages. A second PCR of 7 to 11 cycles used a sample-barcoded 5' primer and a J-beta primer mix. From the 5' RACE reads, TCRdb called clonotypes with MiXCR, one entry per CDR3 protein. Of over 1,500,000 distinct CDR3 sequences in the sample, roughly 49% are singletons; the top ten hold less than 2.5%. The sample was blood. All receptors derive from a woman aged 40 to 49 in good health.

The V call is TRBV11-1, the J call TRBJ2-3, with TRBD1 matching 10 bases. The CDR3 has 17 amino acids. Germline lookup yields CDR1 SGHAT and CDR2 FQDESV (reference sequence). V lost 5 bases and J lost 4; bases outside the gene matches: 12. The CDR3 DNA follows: TGTGCCAGCAGCCTGGTGGGGACAGGGGTCAACGCAGATACGCAGTATTTT. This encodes CASSLVGTGVNADTQYF.

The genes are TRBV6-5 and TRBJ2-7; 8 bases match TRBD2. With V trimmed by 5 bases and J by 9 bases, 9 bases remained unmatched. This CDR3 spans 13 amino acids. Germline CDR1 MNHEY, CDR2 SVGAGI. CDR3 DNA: TGTGCCAGCAGTACCCCGGGGGGGATCGGGCAGTACTTC. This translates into CASSTPGGIGQYF.

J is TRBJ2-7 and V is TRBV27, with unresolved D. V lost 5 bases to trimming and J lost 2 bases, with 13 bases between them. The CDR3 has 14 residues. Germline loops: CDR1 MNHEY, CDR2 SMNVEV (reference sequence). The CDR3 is CASSPIGQAYEQYF. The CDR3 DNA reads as TGTGCCAGCAGTCCAATCGGGCAGGCCTACGAGCAGTACTTC.

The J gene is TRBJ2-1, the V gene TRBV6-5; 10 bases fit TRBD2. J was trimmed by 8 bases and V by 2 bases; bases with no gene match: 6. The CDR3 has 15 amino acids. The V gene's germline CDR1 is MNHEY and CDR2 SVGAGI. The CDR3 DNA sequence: TGTGCCAGCAGTTACCAGCGGGGGGGAGGGGATGAGCAGTTCTTC. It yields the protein CASSYQRGGGDEQFF.

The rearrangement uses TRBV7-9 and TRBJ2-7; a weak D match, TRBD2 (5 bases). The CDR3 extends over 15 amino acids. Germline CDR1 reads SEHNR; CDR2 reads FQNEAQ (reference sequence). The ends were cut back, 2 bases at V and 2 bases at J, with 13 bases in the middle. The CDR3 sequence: CASSLTVPGTYEQYF. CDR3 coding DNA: TGTGCCAGCAGCTTAACCGTACCGGGAACCTACGAGCAGTACTTC.

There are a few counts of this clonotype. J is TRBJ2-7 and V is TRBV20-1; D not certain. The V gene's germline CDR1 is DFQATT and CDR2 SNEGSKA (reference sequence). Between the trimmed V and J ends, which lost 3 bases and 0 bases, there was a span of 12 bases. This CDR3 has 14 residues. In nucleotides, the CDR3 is TGCAGTGCTAGGGAACAGATGACCTCCTACGAGCAGTACTTC. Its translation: CSAREQMTSYEQYF.

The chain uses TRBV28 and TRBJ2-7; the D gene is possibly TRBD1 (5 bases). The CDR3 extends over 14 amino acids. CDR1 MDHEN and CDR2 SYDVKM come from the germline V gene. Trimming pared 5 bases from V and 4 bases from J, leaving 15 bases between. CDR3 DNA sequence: TGTGCCAGCAGTGTCCAGGGTGTCAGGTACGAGCAGTACTTC. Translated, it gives CASSVQGVRYEQYF. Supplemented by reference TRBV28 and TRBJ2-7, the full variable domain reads DVKVTQSSRYLVKRTGEKVFLECVQDMDHENMFWYRQDPGLGLRLIYFSYDVKMKEKGDIPEGYSVSREKKERFSLILESASTNQTSMYLCASSVQGVRYEQYFGPGTRLTVT.

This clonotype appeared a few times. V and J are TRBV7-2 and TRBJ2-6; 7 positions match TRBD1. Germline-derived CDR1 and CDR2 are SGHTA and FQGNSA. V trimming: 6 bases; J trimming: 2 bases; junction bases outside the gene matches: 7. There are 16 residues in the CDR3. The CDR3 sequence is CASRTGDGAGANVLTF. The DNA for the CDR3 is TGTGCCAGCAGAACAGGGGATGGGGCTGGGGCCAACGTCCTGACTTTC.

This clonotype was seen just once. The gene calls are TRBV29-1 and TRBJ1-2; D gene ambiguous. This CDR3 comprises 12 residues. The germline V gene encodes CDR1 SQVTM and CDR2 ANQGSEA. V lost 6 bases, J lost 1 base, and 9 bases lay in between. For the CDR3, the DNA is TGCAGCGTGCACGATTTTAACTATGGCTACACCTTC. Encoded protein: CSVHDFNYGYTF.

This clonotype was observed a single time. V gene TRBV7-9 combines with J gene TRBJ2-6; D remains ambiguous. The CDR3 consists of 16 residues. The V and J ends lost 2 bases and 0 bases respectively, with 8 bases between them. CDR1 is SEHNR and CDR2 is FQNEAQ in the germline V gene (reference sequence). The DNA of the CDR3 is TGTGCCAGCAGCTTAATGCAGTACTCTGGGGCCAACGTCCTGACTTTC. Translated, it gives CASSLMQYSGANVLTF.